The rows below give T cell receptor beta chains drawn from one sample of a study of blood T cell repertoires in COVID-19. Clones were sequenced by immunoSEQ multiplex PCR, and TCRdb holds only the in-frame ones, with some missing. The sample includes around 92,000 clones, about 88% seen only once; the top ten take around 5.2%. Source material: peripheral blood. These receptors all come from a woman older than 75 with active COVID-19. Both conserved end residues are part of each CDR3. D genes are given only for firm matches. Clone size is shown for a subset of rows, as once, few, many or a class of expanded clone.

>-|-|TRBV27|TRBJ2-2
CASSLPAGELFF
TGTGCCAGCAGTTTACCGGCCGGGGAGCTGTTTTTT
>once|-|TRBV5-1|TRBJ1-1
CASSLDLGGNTEAFF
TGCGCCAGCAGCTTGGATCTCGGAGGGAACACTGAAGCTTTCTTT
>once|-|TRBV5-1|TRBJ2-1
CASSLARYNEQFF
TGCGCCAGCAGCTTGGCGAGGTACAATGAGCAGTTCTTC
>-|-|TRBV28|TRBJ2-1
CASSLGRGNYNEQFF
TGTGCCAGCAGTTTAGGGCGGGGAAACTACAATGAGCAGTTCTTC
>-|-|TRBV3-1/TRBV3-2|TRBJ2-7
CASSPGEEGEFIYEQYF
TGTGCCAGCAGCCCCGGGGAGGAGGGAGAATTTATCTACGAGCAGTACTTC
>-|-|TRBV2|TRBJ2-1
CASSVASPTYGEQFF
TGTGCCAGCAGTGTGGCTAGCCCGACCTACGGTGAGCAGTTCTTC
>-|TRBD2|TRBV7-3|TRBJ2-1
CASSRHGGRDNEQFF
TGTGCCAGCAGCCGACATGGCGGGAGGGACAATGAGCAGTTCTTC
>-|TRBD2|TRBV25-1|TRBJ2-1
CASSEGGASGKGWEQFF
TGTGCCAGCAGTGAAGGAGGAGCTAGCGGGAAAGGGTGGGAGCAGTTCTTC
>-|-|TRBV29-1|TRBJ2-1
CSVVGGTSYNEQFF
TGCAGCGTTGTTGGCGGGACTTCCTACAATGAGCAGTTCTTC
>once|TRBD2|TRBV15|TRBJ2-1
CATSRGLAGGYNEQFF
TGTGCCACCAGCAGAGGGTTAGCGGGAGGCTACAATGAGCAGTTCTTC